This T cell receptor (beta chain) was found in a study of T cell repertoires in ileal Crohn's disease. Study at large: About half received postoperative treatment, around ten with thiopurines and 15 to 20 anti-TNF.

Overall study results and limits: Clonality above 26.8% at surgery always came with endoscopic recurrence. Clonal expansions were more frequent in active smokers than non-smokers at surgery.

About this clone: What it binds is not known.

Germline V gene sequence: CDR1 KGHSH, CDR2 LQKENI. V lost 0 bases to trimming and J lost 12 bases; unmatched junction nucleotides: 10. The CDR3 loop spans 14 amino acids. Per sample, about 460 nanograms of biopsy DNA were TCRB immunosequenced. Profiling relied on immunoSEQ multiplex PCR, and the TCRdb table lists in-frame clones only, not all of them. The table records several thousand clones, about 70% of them present only once. The source is an adult with Crohn's disease. The material sequenced was ileal tissue. The chain uses TRBV18 and TRBJ1-2; the match to TRBD1 covers 7 bases. The CDR3 sequence is CASSPPDRMRVHTF. CDR3 bases: TGTGCCAGCTCACCACCGGACAGGATGAGGGTTCACACCTTC. Looking up the rest from reference TRBV18 and TRBJ1-2 gives the full variable domain: NAGVMQNPRHLVRRRGQEARLRCSPMKGHSHVYWYRQLPEEGLKFMVYLQKENIIDESGMPKERFSAEFPKEGPSILRIQQVVRGDSAAYFCASSPPDRMRVHTFGSGTRLTVV.